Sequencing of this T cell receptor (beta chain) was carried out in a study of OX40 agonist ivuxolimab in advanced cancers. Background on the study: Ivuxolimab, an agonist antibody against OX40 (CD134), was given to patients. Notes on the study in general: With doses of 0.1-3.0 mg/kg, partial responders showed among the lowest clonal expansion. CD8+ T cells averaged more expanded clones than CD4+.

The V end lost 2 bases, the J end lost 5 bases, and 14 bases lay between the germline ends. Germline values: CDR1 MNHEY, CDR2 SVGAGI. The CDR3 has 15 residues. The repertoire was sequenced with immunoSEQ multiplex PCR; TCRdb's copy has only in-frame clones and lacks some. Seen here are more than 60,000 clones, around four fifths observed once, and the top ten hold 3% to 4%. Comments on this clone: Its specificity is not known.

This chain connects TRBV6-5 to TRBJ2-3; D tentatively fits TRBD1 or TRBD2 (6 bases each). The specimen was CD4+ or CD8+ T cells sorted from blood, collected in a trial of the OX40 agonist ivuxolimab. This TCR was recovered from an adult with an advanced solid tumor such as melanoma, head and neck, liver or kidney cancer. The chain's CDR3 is CASSYDRGRGDTQYF. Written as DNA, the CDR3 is TGTGCCAGCAGTTACGACCGGGGGCGGGGAGATACGCAGTATTTT.